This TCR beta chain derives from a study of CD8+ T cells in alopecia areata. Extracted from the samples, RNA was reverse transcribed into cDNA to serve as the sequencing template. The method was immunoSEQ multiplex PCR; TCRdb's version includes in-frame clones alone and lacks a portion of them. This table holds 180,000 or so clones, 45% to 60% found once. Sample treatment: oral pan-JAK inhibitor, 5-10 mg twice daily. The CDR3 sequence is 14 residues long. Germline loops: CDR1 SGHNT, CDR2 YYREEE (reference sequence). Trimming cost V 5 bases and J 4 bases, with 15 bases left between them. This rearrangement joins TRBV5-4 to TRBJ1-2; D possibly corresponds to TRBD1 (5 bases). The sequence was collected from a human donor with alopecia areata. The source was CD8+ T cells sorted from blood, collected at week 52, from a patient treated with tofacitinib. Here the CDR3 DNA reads TGTGCCAGCAGAACCGGGACGGAGATCTATGGCTACACCTTC. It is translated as CASRTGTEIYGYTF.